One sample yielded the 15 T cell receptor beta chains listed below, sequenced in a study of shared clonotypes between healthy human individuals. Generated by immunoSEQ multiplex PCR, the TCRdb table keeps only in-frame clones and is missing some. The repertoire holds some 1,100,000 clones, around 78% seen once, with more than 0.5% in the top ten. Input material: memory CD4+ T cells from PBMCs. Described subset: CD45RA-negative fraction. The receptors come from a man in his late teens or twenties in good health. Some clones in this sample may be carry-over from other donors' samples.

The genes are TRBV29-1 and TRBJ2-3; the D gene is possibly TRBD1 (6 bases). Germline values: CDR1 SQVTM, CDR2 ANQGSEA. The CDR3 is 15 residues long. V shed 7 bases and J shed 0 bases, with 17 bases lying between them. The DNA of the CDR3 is TGCAGCGCAGAGACCCGGGACACAAGCACAGATACGCAGTATTTT. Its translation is CSAETRDTSTDTQYF.

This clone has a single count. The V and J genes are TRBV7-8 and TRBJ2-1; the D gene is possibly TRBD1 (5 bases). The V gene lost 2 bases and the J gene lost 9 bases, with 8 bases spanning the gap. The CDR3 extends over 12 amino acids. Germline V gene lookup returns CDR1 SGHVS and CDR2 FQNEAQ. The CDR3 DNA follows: TGTGCCAGCAGCTTATCAAGGGGTGAGCAGTTCTTC. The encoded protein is CASSLSRGEQFF.

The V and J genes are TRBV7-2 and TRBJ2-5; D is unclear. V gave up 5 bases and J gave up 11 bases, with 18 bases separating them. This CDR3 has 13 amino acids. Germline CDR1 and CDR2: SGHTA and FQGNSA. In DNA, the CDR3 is TGTGCCAGCAGCCTCCAGACCCGAAATGAGCAGTACTTC. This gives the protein CASSLQTRNEQYF.

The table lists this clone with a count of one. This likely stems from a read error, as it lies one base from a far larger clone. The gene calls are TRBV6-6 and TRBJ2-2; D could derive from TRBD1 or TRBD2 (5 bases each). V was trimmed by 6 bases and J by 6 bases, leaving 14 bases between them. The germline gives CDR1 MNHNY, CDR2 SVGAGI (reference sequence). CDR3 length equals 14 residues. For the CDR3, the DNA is TGTGCCAGCAGGTCAGGGACGGACGCCGGGGAGCTGTTTTTT. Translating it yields CASRSGTDAGELFF.

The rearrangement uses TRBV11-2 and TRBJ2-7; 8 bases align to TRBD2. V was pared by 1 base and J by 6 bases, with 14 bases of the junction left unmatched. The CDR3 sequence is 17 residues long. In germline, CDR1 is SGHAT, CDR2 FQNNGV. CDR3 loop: CASSLGPAGGPLSEQYF. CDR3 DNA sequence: TGTGCCAGCAGCTTAGGGCCGGCGGGAGGCCCCCTTTCCGAGCAGTACTTC.

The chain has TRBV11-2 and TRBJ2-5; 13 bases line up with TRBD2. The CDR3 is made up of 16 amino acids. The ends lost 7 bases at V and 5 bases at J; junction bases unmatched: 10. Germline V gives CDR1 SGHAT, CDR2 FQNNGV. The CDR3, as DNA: TGTGCCAGCACCAGGACTAGCGGGAGATTTGCGGAGACCCAGTACTTC. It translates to CASTRTSGRFAETQYF.

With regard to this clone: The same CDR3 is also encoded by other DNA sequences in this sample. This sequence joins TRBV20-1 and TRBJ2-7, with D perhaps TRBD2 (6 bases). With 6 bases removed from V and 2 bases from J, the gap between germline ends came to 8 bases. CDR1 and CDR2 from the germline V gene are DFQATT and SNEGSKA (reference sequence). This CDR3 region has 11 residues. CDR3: CSATSPYEQYF. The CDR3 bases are TGCAGTGCAACTAGCCCCTACGAGCAGTACTTC.

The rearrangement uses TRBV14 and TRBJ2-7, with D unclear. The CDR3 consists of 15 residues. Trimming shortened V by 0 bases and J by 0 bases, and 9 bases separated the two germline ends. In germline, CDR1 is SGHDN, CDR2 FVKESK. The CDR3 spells CASSQDAYSSYEQYF. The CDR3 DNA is TGTGCCAGCAGCCAAGATGCCTACAGCTCCTACGAGCAGTACTTC. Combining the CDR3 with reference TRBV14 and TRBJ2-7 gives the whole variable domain EAGVTQFPSHSVIEKGQTVTLRCDPISGHDNLYWYRRVMGKEIKFLLHFVKESKQDESGMPNNRFLAERTGGTYSTLKVQPAELEDSGVYFCASSQDAYSSYEQYFGPGTRLTVT.

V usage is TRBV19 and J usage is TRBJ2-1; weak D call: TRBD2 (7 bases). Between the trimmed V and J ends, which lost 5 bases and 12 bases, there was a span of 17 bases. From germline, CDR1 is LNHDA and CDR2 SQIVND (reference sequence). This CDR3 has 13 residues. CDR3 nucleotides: TGTGCCAGTAGTCCCCCGGAGGGAGGGGGGCAGTTCTTC. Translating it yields CASSPPEGGGQFF.

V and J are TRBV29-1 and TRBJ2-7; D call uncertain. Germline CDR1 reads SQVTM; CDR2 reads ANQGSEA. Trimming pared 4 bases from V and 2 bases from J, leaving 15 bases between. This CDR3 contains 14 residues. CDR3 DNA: TGCAGCGTTGTATCTCCTCTGGTGACCTACGAGCAGTACTTC. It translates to CSVVSPLVTYEQYF.

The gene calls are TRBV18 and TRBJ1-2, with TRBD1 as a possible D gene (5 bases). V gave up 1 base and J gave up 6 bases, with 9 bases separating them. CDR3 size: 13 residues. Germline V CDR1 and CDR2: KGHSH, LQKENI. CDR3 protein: CASSPLAGDGYTF. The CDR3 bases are TGTGCCAGCTCACCACTGGCGGGGGATGGCTACACCTTC.

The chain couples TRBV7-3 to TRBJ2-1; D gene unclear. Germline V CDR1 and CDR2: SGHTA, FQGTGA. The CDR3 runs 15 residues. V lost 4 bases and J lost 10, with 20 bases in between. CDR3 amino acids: CASSSIPGPQEEQFF. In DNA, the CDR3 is TGTGCCAGCAGCTCAATCCCGGGTCCCCAAGAGGAGCAGTTCTTC.

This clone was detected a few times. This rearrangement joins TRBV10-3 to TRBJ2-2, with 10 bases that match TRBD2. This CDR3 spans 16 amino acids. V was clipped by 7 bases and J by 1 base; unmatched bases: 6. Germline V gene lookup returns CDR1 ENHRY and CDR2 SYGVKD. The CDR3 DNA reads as TGTGCCATCACTGCTAGCGGGAGCGGGAACACCGGGGAGCTGTTTTTT. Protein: CAITASGSGNTGELFF.

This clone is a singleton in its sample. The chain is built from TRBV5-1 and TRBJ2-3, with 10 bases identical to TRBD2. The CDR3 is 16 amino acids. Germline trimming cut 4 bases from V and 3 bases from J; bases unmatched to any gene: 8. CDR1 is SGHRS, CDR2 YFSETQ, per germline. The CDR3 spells CASSPLPSGSTDTQYF. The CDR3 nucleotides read TGCGCCAGCAGCCCCTTACCTAGCGGGAGTACAGATACGCAGTATTTT.

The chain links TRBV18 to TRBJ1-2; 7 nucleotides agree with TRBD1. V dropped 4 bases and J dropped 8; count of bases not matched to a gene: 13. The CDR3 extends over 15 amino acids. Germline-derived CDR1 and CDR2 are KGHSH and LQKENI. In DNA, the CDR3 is TGTGCCAGCTCACTCTACAACAGGGACAGCGGGGGCTACACCTTC. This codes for CASSLYNRDSGGYTF. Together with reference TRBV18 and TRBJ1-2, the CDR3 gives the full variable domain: NAGVMQNPRHLVRRRGQEARLRCSPMKGHSHVYWYRQLPEEGLKFMVYLQKENIIDESGMPKERFSAEFPKEGPSILRIQQVVRGDSAAYFCASSLYNRDSGGYTFGSGTRLTVV.